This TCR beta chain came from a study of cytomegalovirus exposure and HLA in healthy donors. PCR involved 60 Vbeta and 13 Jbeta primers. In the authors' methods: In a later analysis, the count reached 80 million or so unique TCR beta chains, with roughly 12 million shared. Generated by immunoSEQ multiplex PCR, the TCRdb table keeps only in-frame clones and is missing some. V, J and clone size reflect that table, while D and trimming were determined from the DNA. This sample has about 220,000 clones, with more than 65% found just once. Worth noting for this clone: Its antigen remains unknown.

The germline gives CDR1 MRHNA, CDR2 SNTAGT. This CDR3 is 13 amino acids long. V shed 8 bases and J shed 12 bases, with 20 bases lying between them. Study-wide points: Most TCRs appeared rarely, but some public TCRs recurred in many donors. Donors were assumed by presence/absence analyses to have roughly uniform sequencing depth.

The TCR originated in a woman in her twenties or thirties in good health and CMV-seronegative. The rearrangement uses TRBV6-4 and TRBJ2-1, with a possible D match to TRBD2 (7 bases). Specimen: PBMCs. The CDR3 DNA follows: TGTGCCAGCGCGGCGGGGGCCCTAACCCGGCAGTTCTTC. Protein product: CASAAGALTRQFF.